Shown below are 21 T cell receptor beta chains from a single sample sequenced in a study of cytomegalovirus exposure and HLA in healthy donors. 13 Jbeta primers and 60 Vbeta primers were used for the PCR. Using immunoSEQ multiplex PCR, the repertoire was profiled, and TCRdb retains in-frame clones only, with some absent. The table records about 200,000 clones, around three quarters of them present only once. Specimen: PBMCs. The receptor set was obtained from a woman younger than 45 in good health and CMV-seronegative.

V gene TRBV5-4 combines with J gene TRBJ2-5; unclear D gene. There are 13 residues in the CDR3. Germline V gene sequence: CDR1 SGHNT, CDR2 YYREEE (reference sequence). V dropped 2 bases and J dropped 2 bases, with 7 bases sitting between them. The chain's CDR3 is CASSFPQQETQYF. CDR3 DNA: TGTGCCAGCAGCTTTCCCCAGCAAGAGACCCAGTACTTC.

This chain connects TRBV7-8 to TRBJ1-2, with D perhaps TRBD1 (5 bases). Trimming pared 6 bases from V and 8 bases from J, leaving 16 bases between. Germline CDR1 and CDR2: SGHVS and FQNEAQ. The CDR3 sequence is 13 residues long. This CDR3 reads CASSWSRDTGYTF. The CDR3 DNA is TGTGCCAGCAGTTGGAGCAGGGATACGGGCTACACCTTC. The entire variable domain, with the rest obtained from reference TRBV7-8 and TRBJ1-2, is as follows: GAGVSQSPRYKVAKRGQDVALRCDPISGHVSLFWYQQALGQGPEFLTYFQNEAQLDKSGLPSDRFFAERPEGSVSTLKIQRTQQEDSAVYLCASSWSRDTGYTFGSGTRLTVV.

This chain links TRBV7-6 with TRBJ2-3; D is unresolved. V lost 1 base, J lost 0 bases, and 8 bases lay in between. Germline CDR1 and CDR2: SGHVS and FNYEAQ. The CDR3 is 15 amino acids. CDR3 region: CASSLGWQSTDTQYF. CDR3 nucleotide sequence: TGTGCCAGCAGCTTAGGGTGGCAGAGCACAGATACGCAGTATTTT. Combining the CDR3 with reference TRBV7-6 and TRBJ2-3 gives the whole variable domain GAGVSQSPRYKVTKRGQDVALRCDPISGHVSLYWYRQALGQGPEFLTYFNYEAQQDKSGLPNDRFSAERPEGSISTLTIQRTEQRDSAMYRCASSLGWQSTDTQYFGPGTRLTVL.

The chain carries TRBV11-3 and TRBJ2-3; maybe TRBD1 (6 bases). This CDR3 has 13 amino acids. Germline V lookup: CDR1 SGHNT, CDR2 YENEEA. V gave up 5 bases and J gave up 5 bases, with 11 bases separating them. For the CDR3, the DNA is TGTGCCAGCAGCCCGGGGACACGAGATACGCAGTATTTT. It translates to CASSPGTRDTQYF. Together with reference TRBV11-3 and TRBJ2-3, the CDR3 gives the full variable domain: EAGVVQSPRYKIIEKKQPVAFWCNPISGHNTLYWYLQNLGQGPELLIRYENEEAVDDSQLPKDRFSAERLKGVDSTLKIQPAELGDSAVYLCASSPGTRDTQYFGPGTRLTVL.

The chain links TRBV5-4 to TRBJ1-5, with no clear D. The CDR3 is 12 residues long. The V and J ends lost 9 bases and 4 bases respectively, with 11 bases between them. Germline V gives CDR1 SGHNT, CDR2 YYREEE (reference sequence). This CDR3 is CATNYANQPQHF. The CDR3 region has the DNA TGTGCCACCAATTACGCGAATCAGCCCCAGCATTTT.

This rearrangement joins TRBV6-1 to TRBJ1-5, with 10 bases lining up with TRBD1. The J segment lost 16 bases and the V segment lost 6 bases, leaving 12 bases of the junction unmatched. The length of the CDR3 is 13 residues. The V gene's germline CDR1 is MNHNS and CDR2 SASEGT. CDR3 in DNA: TGTGCCAGCAGCCGGGACAGGGGCCTTTTTAGTCATTTT. Translated, it gives CASSRDRGLFSHF.

The chain joins TRBV9 to TRBJ2-7; D may be TRBD2 (7 bases). V was clipped by 4 bases and J by 4 bases, with 12 bases between them. The CDR3 runs 13 residues. Germline V lookup: CDR1 SGDLS, CDR2 YYNGEE. The CDR3 here is CASSPRGLYEQYF. For the CDR3, the DNA is TGTGCCAGCAGCCCCAGGGGACTATACGAGCAGTACTTC.

The rearrangement uses TRBV7-9 and TRBJ2-3; D is perhaps TRBD2 (5 bases). The CDR3 spans 16 residues. In germline, CDR1 is SEHNR, CDR2 FQNEAQ (reference sequence). Trimming removed 4 bases at V and 2 bases at J, with 16 bases between. CDR3: CASSSRLLPTTDTQYF. CDR3 DNA: TGTGCCAGCAGCTCCCGACTACTCCCCACCACAGATACGCAGTATTTT.

This clone was seen more than once but under ten times. The chain joins TRBV9 to TRBJ1-4; the D is unclear. CDR3 length: 13 residues. Germline CDR1 reads SGDLS; CDR2 reads YYNGEE. The V end lost 0 bases, the J end lost 4 bases, and 4 bases lay between the germline ends. The CDR3 is CASSVGHNEKLFF. For the CDR3, the DNA is TGTGCCAGCAGCGTAGGGCATAATGAAAAACTGTTTTTT.

The chain combines TRBV5-1 with TRBJ1-5, with D possibly matching TRBD1 (5 bases). The V gene's germline CDR1 is SGHRS and CDR2 YFSETQ. CDR3 length equals 15 residues. Deletions cut 0 bases from V and 6 bases from J, with 13 bases between. The CDR3 sequence is CASSLVSGHTQPQHF. The CDR3 nucleotides are TGCGCCAGCAGCTTGGTATCAGGGCATACTCAGCCCCAGCATTTT.

This chain links TRBV11-2 with TRBJ1-1, with TRBD1 identical over 9 bases. The CDR3 loop spans 18 amino acids. Germline values: CDR1 SGHAT, CDR2 FQNNGV. Trimming cost V 4 bases and J 5 bases; bases outside gene matches: 17. The DNA of the CDR3 is TGTGCCAGCAGCTCCCTCCTCGGACAGGGGAAGTGGGGGACTGAAGCTTTCTTT. This sequence encodes CASSSLLGQGKWGTEAFF.

V and J are TRBV6-1 and TRBJ1-6, with 7 positions matching TRBD1. The J segment lost 7 bases and the V segment lost 6 bases, leaving 6 bases of the junction unmatched. The CDR3 is 14 residues long. Germline loops: CDR1 MNHNS, CDR2 SASEGT. In DNA form, the CDR3 reads TGTGCCAGCAGGTCACAGGGGCCCAATTCACCCCTCCACTTT. It yields the protein CASRSQGPNSPLHF.

V gene TRBV27 combines with J gene TRBJ1-1; 9 nucleotides align to TRBD1. Germline CDR1 is MNHEY and CDR2 is SMNVEV (reference sequence). V was pared by 2 bases and J by 3 bases, with 7 bases of the junction left unmatched. This CDR3 is 16 amino acids long. The CDR3 nucleotides read TGTGCCAGCAGTTTACAACAGGGGGCCTTGTACACTGAAGCTTTCTTT. Translated, it gives CASSLQQGALYTEAFF.

This clone was observed a handful of times. The chain is built from TRBV4-3 and TRBJ1-2; maybe TRBD1 (6 bases). Germline V lookup: CDR1 LGHNA, CDR2 YSLEER. Deletions cut 1 base from V and 7 bases from J, with 16 bases between. This CDR3 is built from 15 residues. CDR3 in DNA: TGCGCCAGCAGCCAAGTGGACTGGGGGCATGGTGGCTACACCTTC. It codes for CASSQVDWGHGGYTF.

The chain couples TRBV6-6 to TRBJ1-1, with D maybe TRBD1 (6 bases). Germline V gene data show CDR1 as MNHNY and CDR2 as SVGAGI (reference sequence). This CDR3 is built from 13 residues. V was pared by 5 bases and J by 7 bases, with 14 bases between. The CDR3, as DNA: TGTGCCAGCAGTAGCAGGGGAGCCGGTGAAGCTTTCTTT. This codes for CASSSRGAGEAFF.

The CDR3 sequence is CASSLKGDYEQYF. The CDR3, as DNA: TGTGCCAGCAGCTTGAAAGGGGACTACGAGCAGTACTTC. J is TRBJ2-7 and V is TRBV5-5; weak D call: TRBD1 (5 bases). Germline V gene lookup returns CDR1 SGHKS and CDR2 YYEKEE (reference sequence). Trimming stripped 1 base from V and 3 bases from J, with 8 bases between. This CDR3 region has 13 residues. Looking up the rest from reference TRBV5-5 and TRBJ2-7 gives the full variable domain: DAGVTQSPTHLIKTRGQQVTLRCSPISGHKSVSWYQQVLGQGPQFIFQYYEKEERGRGNFPDRFSARQFPNYSSELNVNALLLGDSALYLCASSLKGDYEQYFGPGTRLTVT.

V and J are TRBV9 and TRBJ2-7; possible D gene TRBD2, 6 bases. This CDR3 comprises 13 residues. The V and J ends lost 3 bases and 5 bases respectively, with 12 bases between them. From germline, CDR1 is SGDLS and CDR2 YYNGEE. The CDR3 here is CASSGVRGHEQYF. As DNA, the CDR3 is TGTGCCAGCAGCGGGGTGCGGGGTCACGAGCAGTACTTC.

The chain couples TRBV11-3 to TRBJ2-7; D may be TRBD2 (6 bases). CDR1 SGHNT and CDR2 YENEEA come from the germline V gene. Trimming stripped 5 bases from V and 6 bases from J, with 20 bases between. The length of the CDR3 is 15 residues. In DNA, the CDR3 is TGTGCCAGCAGCCCCTGGCGGGGCCCGATCCGCGAGCAGTACTTC. Translating it yields CASSPWRGPIREQYF. Based on the CDR3 plus reference TRBV11-3 and TRBJ2-7, the full variable domain is EAGVVQSPRYKIIEKKQPVAFWCNPISGHNTLYWYLQNLGQGPELLIRYENEEAVDDSQLPKDRFSAERLKGVDSTLKIQPAELGDSAVYLCASSPWRGPIREQYFGPGTRLTVT.

The chain links TRBV5-4 to TRBJ2-7; possibly TRBD1 for D (5 bases). CDR3 length equals 13 residues. V was shortened by 4 bases and J by 0 bases, with 8 bases between the two germline ends. Germline lookup yields CDR1 SGHNT and CDR2 YYREEE (reference sequence). CDR3 protein: CASSPTGSYEQYF. Here the CDR3 DNA reads TGTGCCAGCAGCCCCACAGGCTCCTACGAGCAGTACTTC.

This clone has just a few counts. The J gene is TRBJ1-1, the V gene TRBV29-1, with a possible D match to TRBD1 (6 bases). CDR1 SQVTM and CDR2 ANQGSEA come from the germline V gene. V was trimmed by 7 bases and J by 4 bases, leaving 19 bases between them. CDR3 size: 14 residues. The CDR3 region is CSAAGAGVATEAFF. The CDR3 coding sequence is TGCAGCGCCGCGGGGGCAGGGGTAGCCACTGAAGCTTTCTTT. The whole variable domain, remainder taken from reference TRBV29-1 and TRBJ1-1, is SAVISQKPSRDICQRGTSLTIQCQVDSQVTMMFWYRQQPGQSLTLIATANQGSEATYESGFVIDKFPISRPNLTFSTLTVSNMSPEDSSIYLCSAAGAGVATEAFFGQGTRLTVV.

This clone was seen only a few times. The chain is built from TRBV5-4 and TRBJ2-3, with 9 nucleotides matching TRBD1. V was clipped by 4 bases and J by 1 base; unmatched bases: 16. Germline-derived CDR1 and CDR2 are SGHNT and YYREEE (reference sequence). This CDR3 is built from 19 residues. The CDR3 region is CASSKPGQGYLKGTDTQYF. The CDR3 coding sequence is TGTGCCAGCAGCAAACCGGGACAGGGCTACCTGAAGGGCACAGATACGCAGTATTTT.